This T cell receptor beta chain was captured by sequencing in a study of neoadjuvant anti-PD-1 for oral cavity cancer. Across the whole study: Patients without progression received a fourth nivolumab dose around day 43, then surgical resection on days 50-56. Study-level points and caveats: TCR analyses covered only a few patients per response group. Greater tumor shrinkage accompanied bigger post-treatment sizes of preexisting clones.

Indicated time point: after neoadjuvant nivolumab, at surgical resection. Most tumor samples had around 4.5 ug input DNA in two replicates. Here immunoSEQ multiplex PCR was the method, and the copy in TCRdb shows in-frame clones only, minus some. The table includes about 23,000 clones, 27% detected once. The CDR3 length is 17 residues. Trimming took 5 bases from V and 0 from J, leaving 18 bases between them. Germline assignment: CDR1 MDHEN and CDR2 SYDVKM. With regard to this clone: Its antigen is not known.

The chain combines TRBV28 with TRBJ2-3, with a tentative D call TRBD1 (5 bases). This TCR derives from a person between 35 and 79 years old with oral cavity squamous cell carcinoma. Sequenced material: tumor tissue, taken after nivolumab (anti-PD-1) treatment. CDR3 sequence reads: CASSPGSQVLSTDTQYF. Written as DNA, the CDR3 is TGTGCCAGCAGTCCGGGCTCACAGGTCCTTAGCACAGATACGCAGTATTTT. Full variable domain (remainder filled in from reference TRBV28 and TRBJ2-3): DVKVTQSSRYLVKRTGEKVFLECVQDMDHENMFWYRQDPGLGLRLIYFSYDVKMKEKGDIPEGYSVSREKKERFSLILESASTNQTSMYLCASSPGSQVLSTDTQYFGPGTRLTVL.